A selection of T cell receptor beta chains follows, all from one sample in a study of molecular identifiers for immune sequencing clone quantification. TCRdb re-called the PCR reads through MiXCR, storing one row per CDR3 protein. This table has 460,000 or so distinct CDR3 sequences, about 20% appearing once. The sequenced material came from naive CD8+ T cells from blood, with Jurkat cell RNA spiked in. These receptors were taken from a human donor in good health. Some libraries in this study had Jurkat cell RNA spiked in. The CDR3 runs from the conserved cysteine through the conserved F or W. The order of the fields is D gene, V gene, J gene, clone size, CDR3 DNA, CDR3 protein. The D gene is left open where the match is weak. Part of the rows lack a size; the others show once, few, many or a class for expanded clones.

d_gene: TRBD2
v_gene: TRBV5-3
j_gene: TRBJ2-1
abundance: .
CDR3nt: TGTGCCAGCAGCTCGTTCCCAGCGGGAGTTAATGAGCAGTTCTTC
CDR3aa: CASSSFPAGVNEQFF

d_gene: .
v_gene: TRBV4-1
j_gene: TRBJ2-7
abundance: .
CDR3nt: TGCGCCAGCAGCCAATTGGAGGGGAATTCCTACGAGCAGTACTTC
CDR3aa: CASSQLEGNSYEQYF

d_gene: TRBD1
v_gene: TRBV6-6
j_gene: TRBJ1-5
abundance: many
CDR3nt: TGTGCCAGCAGTTCCGACAGGGAGGGCAATCAGCCCCAGCATTTT
CDR3aa: CASSSDREGNQPQHF

d_gene: .
v_gene: TRBV12-5
j_gene: TRBJ2-3
abundance: many
CDR3nt: TGTGCTAGTGGTTTAAGACAGTCTAGCACAGATACGCAGTATTTT
CDR3aa: CASGLRQSSTDTQYF

d_gene: .
v_gene: TRBV13
j_gene: TRBJ2-7
abundance: .
CDR3nt: TGTGTCAGCAGCTTATTTGGGGAAACCTACGAGCAGTACTTC
CDR3aa: CVSSLFGETYEQYF

d_gene: TRBD1
v_gene: TRBV5-8
j_gene: TRBJ1-3
abundance: few
CDR3nt: TGTGCCAGCAGCATAGGGACAGGGTTTGGAAACACCATATATTTT
CDR3aa: CASSIGTGFGNTIYF

d_gene: .
v_gene: TRBV4-3
j_gene: TRBJ2-3
abundance: .
CDR3nt: TGCGCCAGCAGCCAAGATTGGGCAATGCTGGATACGCAGTATTTT
CDR3aa: CASSQDWAMLDTQYF

d_gene: .
v_gene: TRBV27
j_gene: TRBJ1-3
abundance: .
CDR3nt: .
CDR3aa: CASSFGPGSGNTIYF

d_gene: .
v_gene: TRBV19
j_gene: TRBJ2-5
abundance: few
CDR3nt: TGTGCCAGTAGTATAGATACGGCGGAAGAGACCCAGTACTTC
CDR3aa: CASSIDTAEETQYF

d_gene: .
v_gene: TRBV4-1
j_gene: TRBJ1-6
abundance: .
CDR3nt: TGCGCCAGCAGCCAAGGAAACAGGGCCAATTCACCCCTCCACTTT
CDR3aa: CASSQGNRANSPLHF

d_gene: .
v_gene: TRBV5-6
j_gene: TRBJ2-6
abundance: many
CDR3nt: TGTGCCGTACAACAGGGATCTGGGGCCAACGTCCTGACTTTC
CDR3aa: CAVQQGSGANVLTF

d_gene: .
v_gene: TRBV4-3
j_gene: TRBJ1-6
abundance: many
CDR3nt: TGCGCCAGCAGCCAAGTGAGGACCGGGATTGATTCACCCCTCCACTTT
CDR3aa: CASSQVRTGIDSPLHF

d_gene: .
v_gene: TRBV27
j_gene: TRBJ1-5
abundance: many
CDR3nt: TGTGCCAGCAGGCCTCTTGACCCCCTGGGAGGTCAGCCCCAGCATTTT
CDR3aa: CASRPLDPLGGQPQHF

d_gene: .
v_gene: TRBV6-4
j_gene: TRBJ1-5
abundance: .
CDR3nt: TGTGCCAGCAGTGACTTCCGGGACATACGGAATAGCAATCAGCCCCAGCATTTT
CDR3aa: CASSDFRDIRNSNQPQHF

d_gene: TRBD1
v_gene: TRBV7-9
j_gene: TRBJ2-5
abundance: .
CDR3nt: TGTGCCAGCAGCTTCAGGGGGCCGAATCGAGAGACCCAGTACTTC
CDR3aa: CASSFRGPNRETQYF

d_gene: TRBD1
v_gene: TRBV30
j_gene: TRBJ2-7
abundance: .
CDR3nt: TGTGCCTGGGGGGACAGTGGGTACGAGCAGTACTTC
CDR3aa: CAWGDSGYEQYF

d_gene: TRBD1
v_gene: TRBV5-4
j_gene: TRBJ2-2
abundance: .
CDR3nt: TGTGCCAGCAGCTTGGGGCCCGGGACAGACACCGGGGAGCTGTTTTTT
CDR3aa: CASSLGPGTDTGELFF

d_gene: .
v_gene: TRBV27
j_gene: TRBJ1-4
abundance: many
CDR3nt: TGTGCCAGCAGTTTACTGGGGGAGGAGGAAAAACTGTTTTTT
CDR3aa: CASSLLGEEEKLFF

d_gene: TRBD1
v_gene: TRBV5-4
j_gene: TRBJ2-7
abundance: few
CDR3nt: TGTGCCAGCAGCGGAGGGACAGGCGGTGGGGAATTTTCCTACGAGCAGTACTTC
CDR3aa: CASSGGTGGGEFSYEQYF

d_gene: .
v_gene: TRBV27
j_gene: TRBJ2-3
abundance: once
CDR3nt: TGCGCCAGCAGTTTTACCCTCACAGATGCGCAGTATTTT
CDR3aa: CASSFTLTDAQYF

d_gene: TRBD1
v_gene: TRBV7-9
j_gene: TRBJ1-3
abundance: few
CDR3nt: TGTGCCAGCAGCGGGGACAGGGTCGATGGAAACACCATATATTTT
CDR3aa: CASSGDRVDGNTIYF

d_gene: TRBD1
v_gene: TRBV19
j_gene: TRBJ2-5
abundance: .
CDR3nt: TGTGCCAGTAGCCCCACGGGACAGGGGGCTTCCACCCAGTACTTC
CDR3aa: CASSPTGQGASTQYF

d_gene: TRBD1
v_gene: TRBV19
j_gene: TRBJ2-4
abundance: few
CDR3nt: TGTGCCAGTAGTATCGTTGGGGTACAGGGGGCGACCAAAAACATTCAGTACTTC
CDR3aa: CASSIVGVQGATKNIQYF

d_gene: TRBD2
v_gene: TRBV4-3
j_gene: TRBJ2-1
abundance: many
CDR3nt: TGCGCCAGCAGCCAAGATTGGGCTAGCGGATACAATGAGCAGTTCTTC
CDR3aa: CASSQDWASGYNEQFF

d_gene: .
v_gene: TRBV27
j_gene: TRBJ2-3
abundance: .
CDR3nt: TGTGCCAGCAGCCCCCCTAGACTAGTCGGCACAGATACGCAGTATTTT
CDR3aa: CASSPPRLVGTDTQYF

d_gene: .
v_gene: TRBV12-3/TRBV12-4
j_gene: TRBJ2-6
abundance: few
CDR3nt: TGTGCCAGCAGTTTAGCGCCATGGAACTCTGGGGCCAACGTCCTGACTTTC
CDR3aa: CASSLAPWNSGANVLTF

d_gene: TRBD2
v_gene: TRBV27
j_gene: TRBJ2-5
abundance: many
CDR3nt: TGTGCCAGCAGCCTAATAGCGGGCTCGGAGACCCAGTACTTC
CDR3aa: CASSLIAGSETQYF

d_gene: .
v_gene: TRBV2
j_gene: TRBJ1-2
abundance: many
CDR3nt: TGTGCTTCCCCGGCCCCGAGAGTTATAGACTATGGCTACACCTTC
CDR3aa: CASPAPRVIDYGYTF

d_gene: .
v_gene: TRBV12-3/TRBV12-4
j_gene: TRBJ1-3
abundance: many
CDR3nt: TGTGCCAGCATCGCCGGACCTGGAAACACCATATATTTT
CDR3aa: CASIAGPGNTIYF

d_gene: TRBD1
v_gene: TRBV5-1
j_gene: TRBJ2-7
abundance: many
CDR3nt: TGCGCCAGCAGCTTGGGGGCCCGGACAGGAACCTACGAGCAGTACTTC
CDR3aa: CASSLGARTGTYEQYF

d_gene: .
v_gene: TRBV14
j_gene: TRBJ2-5
abundance: few
CDR3nt: TGTGCCAGCAGCCAGCACGTCGGGGGGCGAGGGGAGACCCAGTACTTC
CDR3aa: CASSQHVGGRGETQYF

d_gene: .
v_gene: TRBV6-2/TRBV6-3
j_gene: TRBJ2-7
abundance: many
CDR3nt: TGTGCCAGCAGTCTGGGACTCTACTACGAGCAGTACTTC
CDR3aa: CASSLGLYYEQYF

d_gene: .
v_gene: TRBV9
j_gene: TRBJ1-6
abundance: many
CDR3nt: TGTGCCAGCAGCGTGGGTAGCGGTAATTCACCCCTCCACTTT
CDR3aa: CASSVGSGNSPLHF

d_gene: .
v_gene: TRBV30
j_gene: TRBJ1-5
abundance: few
CDR3nt: TGTGCCTGGAGCGACGGATTCAATCAGCCCCAGCATTTT
CDR3aa: CAWSDGFNQPQHF

d_gene: .
v_gene: TRBV7-9
j_gene: TRBJ1-4
abundance: many
CDR3nt: TGTGCCAGCAGCTCCCAAGACAGGTCCGAAGAAAAACTGTTTTTT
CDR3aa: CASSSQDRSEEKLFF

d_gene: TRBD1
v_gene: TRBV7-9
j_gene: TRBJ1-3
abundance: few
CDR3nt: TGTGCCAGCAGCTTAACGACAGGGGGCACTGGAAACACCATATATTTT
CDR3aa: CASSLTTGGTGNTIYF

d_gene: TRBD2
v_gene: TRBV7-6
j_gene: TRBJ2-2
abundance: .
CDR3nt: TGTGCCAGCAGCCTAAGCGGGGGGGACACCGGGGAGCTGTTTTTT
CDR3aa: CASSLSGGDTGELFF

d_gene: .
v_gene: TRBV7-9
j_gene: TRBJ2-3
abundance: .
CDR3nt: TGTGCCAGCAGCTTAGACGACACAGATACGCAGTATTTT
CDR3aa: CASSLDDTDTQYF

d_gene: .
v_gene: TRBV7-9
j_gene: TRBJ1-2
abundance: few
CDR3nt: TGTGCCAGCAGCTTAAGTAGAAGCTATGGCTACACCTTC
CDR3aa: CASSLSRSYGYTF

d_gene: .
v_gene: TRBV4-3
j_gene: TRBJ2-7
abundance: many
CDR3nt: TGCGCCAGCAGCCAAGATTTCAGCGTAGTCTACGAGCAGTACTTC
CDR3aa: CASSQDFSVVYEQYF

d_gene: .
v_gene: TRBV12-3/TRBV12-4
j_gene: TRBJ2-2
abundance: .
CDR3nt: TGTGCCAGCAGTTCCCGAGTCGGCGACGGGGAGCTGTTTTTT
CDR3aa: CASSSRVGDGELFF

d_gene: .
v_gene: TRBV23-1
j_gene: TRBJ2-5
abundance: few
CDR3nt: TGCGCCATTTTCCCCAACGCGGACCCAGAGACCCAGTACTTC
CDR3aa: CAIFPNADPETQYF

d_gene: .
v_gene: TRBV19
j_gene: TRBJ2-3
abundance: .
CDR3nt: TGTGCCAGTAGTCTTCTGGCGGGCACAGATACGAAGTATTTT
CDR3aa: CASSLLAGTDTKYF

d_gene: .
v_gene: TRBV27
j_gene: TRBJ2-6
abundance: .
CDR3nt: TGTGCCAGCGGTTTATTAGGGGTTGACGGGGCCAACGTCTTGACTTTC
CDR3aa: CASGLLGVDGANVLTF

d_gene: .
v_gene: TRBV4-2
j_gene: TRBJ1-2
abundance: few
CDR3nt: TGTGCCAGCAGGGCCGGGATACCCGACTATGGCTACACCTTC
CDR3aa: CASRAGIPDYGYTF